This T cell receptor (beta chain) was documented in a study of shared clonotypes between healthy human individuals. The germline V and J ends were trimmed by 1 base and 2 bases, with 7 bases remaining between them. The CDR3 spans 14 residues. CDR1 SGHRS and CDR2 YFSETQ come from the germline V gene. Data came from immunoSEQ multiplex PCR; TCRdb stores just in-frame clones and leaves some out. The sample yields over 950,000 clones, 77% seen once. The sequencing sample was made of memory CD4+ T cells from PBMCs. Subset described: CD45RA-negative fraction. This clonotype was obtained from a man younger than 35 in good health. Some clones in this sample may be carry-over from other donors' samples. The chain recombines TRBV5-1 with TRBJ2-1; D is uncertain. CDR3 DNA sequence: TGCGCCAGCAGCTTGAACCCTACCTACAATGAGCAGTTCTTC. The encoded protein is CASSLNPTYNEQFF.